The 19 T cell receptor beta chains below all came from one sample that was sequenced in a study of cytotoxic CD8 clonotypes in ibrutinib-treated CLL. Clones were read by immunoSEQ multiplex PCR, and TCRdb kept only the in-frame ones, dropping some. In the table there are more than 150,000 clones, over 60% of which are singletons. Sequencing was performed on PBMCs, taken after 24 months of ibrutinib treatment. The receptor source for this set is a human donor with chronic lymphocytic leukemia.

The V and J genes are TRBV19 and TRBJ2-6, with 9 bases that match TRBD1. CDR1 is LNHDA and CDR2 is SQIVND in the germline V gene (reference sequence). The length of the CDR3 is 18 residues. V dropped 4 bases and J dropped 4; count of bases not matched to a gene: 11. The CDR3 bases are TGTGCCAGTAGTAGATCCGGGACAGGGAATTTGGGGGCCAACGTCCTGACTTTC. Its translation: CASSRSGTGNLGANVLTF.

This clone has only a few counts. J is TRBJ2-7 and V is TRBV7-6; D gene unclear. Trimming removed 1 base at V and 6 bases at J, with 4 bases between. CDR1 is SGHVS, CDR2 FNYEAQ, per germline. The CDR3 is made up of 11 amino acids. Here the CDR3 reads CASSLGPEQYF. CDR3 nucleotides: TGTGCCAGCAGCTTAGGACCCGAGCAGTACTTC.

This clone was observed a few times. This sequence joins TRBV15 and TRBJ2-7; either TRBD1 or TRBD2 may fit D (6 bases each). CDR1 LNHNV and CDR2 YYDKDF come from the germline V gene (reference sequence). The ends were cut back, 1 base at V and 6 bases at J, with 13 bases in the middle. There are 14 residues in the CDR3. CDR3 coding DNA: TGTGCCACCAGCAGAGGAAACAGGGAGGTCGAGCAGTACTTC. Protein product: CATSRGNREVEQYF.

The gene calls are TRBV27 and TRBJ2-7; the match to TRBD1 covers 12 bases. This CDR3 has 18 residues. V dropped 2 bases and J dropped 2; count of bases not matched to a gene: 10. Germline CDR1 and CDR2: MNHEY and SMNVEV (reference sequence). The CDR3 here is CASSLNLAGQGATYEQYF. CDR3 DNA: TGTGCCAGCAGTTTAAACCTGGCGGGACAGGGGGCGACCTACGAGCAGTACTTC.

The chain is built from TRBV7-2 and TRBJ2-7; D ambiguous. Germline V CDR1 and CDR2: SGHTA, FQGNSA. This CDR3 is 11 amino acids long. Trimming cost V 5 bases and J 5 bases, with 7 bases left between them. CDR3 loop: CASSLWNEQYF. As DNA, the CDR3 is TGTGCCAGCAGCCTCTGGAACGAGCAGTACTTC.

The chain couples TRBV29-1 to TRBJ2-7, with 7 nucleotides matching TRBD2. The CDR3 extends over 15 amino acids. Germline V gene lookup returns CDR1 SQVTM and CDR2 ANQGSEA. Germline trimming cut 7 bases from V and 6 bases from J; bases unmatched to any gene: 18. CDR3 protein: CSAQSGGSLFGEQYF. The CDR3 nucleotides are TGCAGCGCTCAGTCGGGGGGAAGCCTTTTTGGCGAGCAGTACTTC.

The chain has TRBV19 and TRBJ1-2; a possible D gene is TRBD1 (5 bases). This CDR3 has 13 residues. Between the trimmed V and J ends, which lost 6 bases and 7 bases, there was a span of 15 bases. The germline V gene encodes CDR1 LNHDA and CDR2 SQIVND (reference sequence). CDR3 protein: CASSWGDGPGYTF. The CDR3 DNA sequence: TGTGCCAGTAGCTGGGGGGATGGCCCTGGCTACACCTTC.

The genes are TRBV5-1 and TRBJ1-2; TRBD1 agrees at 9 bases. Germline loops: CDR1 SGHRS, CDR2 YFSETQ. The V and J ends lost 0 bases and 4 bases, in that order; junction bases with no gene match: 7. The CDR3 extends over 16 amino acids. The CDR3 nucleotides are TGCGCCAGCAGCTTGGCGGGGACAGGGCGAACCTATGGCTACACCTTC. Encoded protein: CASSLAGTGRTYGYTF. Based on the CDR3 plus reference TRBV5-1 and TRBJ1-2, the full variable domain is KAGVTQTPRYLIKTRGQQVTLSCSPISGHRSVSWYQQTPGQGLQFLFEYFSETQRNKGNFPGRFSGRQFSNSRSEMNVSTLELGDSALYLCASSLAGTGRTYGYTFGSGTRLTVV.

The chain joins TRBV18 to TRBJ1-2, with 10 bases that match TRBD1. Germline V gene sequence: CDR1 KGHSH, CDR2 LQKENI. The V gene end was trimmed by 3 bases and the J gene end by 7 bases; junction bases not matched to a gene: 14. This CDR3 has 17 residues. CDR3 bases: TGTGCCAGCTCACCGACAGGGGGCCTCCCCCTAGCGGGTGGCTACACCTTC. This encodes CASSPTGGLPLAGGYTF.

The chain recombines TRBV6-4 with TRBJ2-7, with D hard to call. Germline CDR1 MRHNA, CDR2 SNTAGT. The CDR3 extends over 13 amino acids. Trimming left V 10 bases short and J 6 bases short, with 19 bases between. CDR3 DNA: TGTGCCACCCAGGTTAGCCTGCTTTCCGAGCAGTACTTC. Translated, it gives CATQVSLLSEQYF.

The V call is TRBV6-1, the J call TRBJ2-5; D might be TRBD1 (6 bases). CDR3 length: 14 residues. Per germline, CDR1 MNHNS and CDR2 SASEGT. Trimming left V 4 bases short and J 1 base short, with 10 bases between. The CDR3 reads CASSVGQFQETQYF. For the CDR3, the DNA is TGTGCCAGCAGTGTGGGACAATTCCAAGAGACCCAGTACTTC.

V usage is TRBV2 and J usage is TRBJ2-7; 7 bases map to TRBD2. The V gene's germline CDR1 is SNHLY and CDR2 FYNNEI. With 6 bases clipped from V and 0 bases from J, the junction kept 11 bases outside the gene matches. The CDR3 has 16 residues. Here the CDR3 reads CASSLRGAGTSYEQYF. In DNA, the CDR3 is TGTGCCAGCAGCCTACGTGGAGCGGGGACCTCCTACGAGCAGTACTTC.

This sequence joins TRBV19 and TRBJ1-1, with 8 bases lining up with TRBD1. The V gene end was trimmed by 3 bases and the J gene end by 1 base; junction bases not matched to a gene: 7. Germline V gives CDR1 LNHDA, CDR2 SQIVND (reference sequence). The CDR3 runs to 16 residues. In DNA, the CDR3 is TGTGCCAGTAGTATTTCAGGGGGCGTGTGGAACACTGAAGCTTTCTTT. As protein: CASSISGGVWNTEAFF.

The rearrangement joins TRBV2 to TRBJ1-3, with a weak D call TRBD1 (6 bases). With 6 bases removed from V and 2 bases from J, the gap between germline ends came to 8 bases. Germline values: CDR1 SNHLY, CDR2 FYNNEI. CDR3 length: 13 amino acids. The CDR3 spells CASRGQTGNTIYF. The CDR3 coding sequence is TGTGCCAGCAGAGGACAGACTGGAAACACCATATATTTT.

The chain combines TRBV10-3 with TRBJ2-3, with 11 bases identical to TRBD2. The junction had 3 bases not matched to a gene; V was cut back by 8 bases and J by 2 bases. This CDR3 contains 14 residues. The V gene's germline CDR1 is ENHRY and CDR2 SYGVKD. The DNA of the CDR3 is TGTGCCATCCAGACTAGCGGGAACACAGATACGCAGTATTTT. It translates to CAIQTSGNTDTQYF.

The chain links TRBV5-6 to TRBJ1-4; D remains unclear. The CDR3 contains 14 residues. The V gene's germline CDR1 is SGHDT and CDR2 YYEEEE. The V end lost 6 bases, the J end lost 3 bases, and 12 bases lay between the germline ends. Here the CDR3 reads CASMPLRANEKLFF. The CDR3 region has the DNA TGTGCCAGCATGCCCCTTAGGGCTAATGAAAAACTGTTTTTT.

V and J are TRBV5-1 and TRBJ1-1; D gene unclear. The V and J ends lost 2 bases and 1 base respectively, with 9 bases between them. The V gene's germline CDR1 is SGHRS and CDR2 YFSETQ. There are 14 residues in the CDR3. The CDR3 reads CASSFSGRNTEAFF. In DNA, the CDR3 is TGCGCCAGCAGCTTCTCTGGCAGGAACACTGAAGCTTTCTTT.

The CDR3 DNA sequence: TGTGCCAGCAGCCCGGACAGCACAGATACGCAGTATTTT. Protein sequence: CASSPDSTDTQYF. V usage is TRBV7-3 and J usage is TRBJ2-3, with D unresolved. V was trimmed by 5 bases and J by 0 bases, leaving 6 bases between them. Germline lookup yields CDR1 SGHTA and CDR2 FQGTGA. This CDR3 region has 13 residues.

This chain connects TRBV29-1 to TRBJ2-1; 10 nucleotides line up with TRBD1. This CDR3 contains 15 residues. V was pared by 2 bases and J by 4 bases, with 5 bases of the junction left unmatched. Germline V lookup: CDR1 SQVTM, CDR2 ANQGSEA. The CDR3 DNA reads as TGCAGCGTTGAATCGGGACAGGGGAGTTACAATGAGCAGTTCTTC. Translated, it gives CSVESGQGSYNEQFF.